This T cell receptor beta chain comes out of a study of blood T cell repertoires in COVID-19. For the study at large: Whether acute or convalescent, the COVID-19 samples came from the United States, Italy and Spain. Sources were T cells, B-cell-depleted T cells, or PBMCs; the material itself was cDNA or gDNA.

Study processing details: Estimation of nucleated cell counts relied on the amplification of reference gene primers. Measured with immunoSEQ multiplex PCR; TCRdb has only the in-frame clones, and not every one. V, J and clone size are those of that table, while D and trimming were read from the DNA. The sample carries 150,000 to 200,000 clones, around 80% recorded once. Germline V gene sequence: CDR1 ENHRY, CDR2 SYGVKD. The CDR3 is 14 amino acids. J was trimmed by 3 bases and V by 6 bases; bases with no gene match: 3. The material sequenced was peripheral blood. This chain joins TRBV10-3 and TRBJ2-2, with 8 bases lining up with TRBD2. This TCR came from a man aged 50 to 59 who had recovered from COVID-19. CDR3 in amino acids: CAIREREYTGELFF. The CDR3 nucleotides read TGTGCCATCAGGGAGCGGGAGTACACCGGGGAGCTGTTTTTT.